Below, 16 T cell receptor beta chains from the same sample are listed, as sequenced in a study of T cell responses to AZD1222 COVID-19 vaccine. Clones were sequenced by immunoSEQ multiplex PCR, and TCRdb holds only the in-frame ones, with some missing. The sample holds over 75,000 clones; over 85% are singletons and the top ten take less than 3.5%. Specimen: peripheral blood, collected on day 0 of AZD1222 vaccination. Receptors were obtained from an adult in good health.

The V and J genes are TRBV6-5 and TRBJ1-1; TRBD1 agrees at 10 bases. With V trimmed by 2 bases and J by 0 bases, 3 bases remained unmatched. CDR1 is MNHEY, CDR2 SVGAGI, per germline. The CDR3 sequence is 16 residues long. In nucleotides, the CDR3 is TGTGCCAGCAGTTACCGGGGACAGGGGATGAACACTGAAGCTTTCTTT. It encodes CASSYRGQGMNTEAFF.

The rearrangement joins TRBV5-1 to TRBJ2-5, with 13 positions matching TRBD2. Germline V CDR1 and CDR2: SGHRS, YFSETQ. The CDR3 spans 17 residues. The trim removed 2 bases at V and 4 bases at J, leaving 8 bases unmatched. In nucleotides, the CDR3 is TGCGCCAGCAGCTTAACTAGCGGGAGGGTGGTCGGAGAGACCCAGTACTTC. This gives the protein CASSLTSGRVVGETQYF.

The V and J genes are TRBV6-5 and TRBJ2-2; a possible D gene is TRBD2 (5 bases). Germline V gene lookup returns CDR1 MNHEY and CDR2 SVGAGI. V was clipped by 7 bases and J by 7 bases, with 13 bases between them. This CDR3 region has 13 residues. CDR3 bases: TGTGCCAGCACATCAAGCCGGGGCGGGGAGCTGTTTTTT. Its translation: CASTSSRGGELFF.

CDR3 in amino acids: CASSFGGSGNTIYF. CDR3 sequence (DNA): TGTGCCAGCAGTTTTGGAGGCTCTGGAAACACCATATATTTT. The chain has TRBV27 and TRBJ1-3; no clear D gene. The CDR3 runs to 14 residues. Germline CDR1 reads MNHEY; CDR2 reads SMNVEV (reference sequence). V was cut by 3 bases and J by 0 bases, with 6 bases left in between.

The chain combines TRBV6-1 with TRBJ1-1; maybe TRBD1 (6 bases). The V gene's germline CDR1 is MNHNS and CDR2 SASEGT. The V gene lost 2 bases and the J gene lost 9 bases, with 10 bases spanning the gap. This CDR3 contains 12 residues. CDR3 sequence (DNA): TGTGCCAGCAGTGAACGGTGGGGGCAAGCTTTCTTT. This encodes CASSERWGQAFF.

This chain connects TRBV9 to TRBJ2-7; D is ambiguous. The germline V gene encodes CDR1 SGDLS and CDR2 YYNGEE. Trimming left V 4 bases short and J 3 bases short, with 17 bases between. The CDR3 is made up of 15 amino acids. CDR3 sequence reads: CASSTGIEDRYEQYF. The CDR3 DNA follows: TGTGCCAGCAGCACCGGAATAGAAGACCGCTACGAGCAGTACTTC.

This clone appeared a single time. The chain combines TRBV28 with TRBJ2-5; TRBD1 matches at 8 bases. Germline V gene sequence: CDR1 MDHEN, CDR2 SYDVKM. V trimming: 3 bases; J trimming: 5 bases; junction bases outside the gene matches: 8. This CDR3 has 15 residues. CDR3 protein: CASSLTGELRETQYF. The CDR3 DNA reads as TGTGCCAGCAGTTTGACAGGGGAATTGAGGGAGACCCAGTACTTC.

The CDR3 reads CASSSSAVEKTQYF. In nucleotides, the CDR3 is TGTGCCAGCAGTTCCTCGGCGGTGGAGAAGACCCAGTACTTC. The chain combines TRBV28 with TRBJ2-5; the D is unclear. The V gene lost 4 bases and the J gene lost 6 bases, with 15 bases spanning the gap. CDR1 and CDR2 (germline): MDHEN, SYDVKM. The CDR3 has 14 residues.

The table lists this clone with a few counts. The V gene is TRBV18, the J gene TRBJ1-6; D gene ambiguous. Per the germline V gene, CDR1 is KGHSH and CDR2 is LQKENI. The CDR3 is 14 residues long. Trimming removed 2 bases from V and 7 bases from J, with 9 bases in between. CDR3 region: CASSPETANSPLHF. The CDR3 nucleotides are TGTGCCAGCTCACCAGAGACTGCAAATTCACCCCTCCACTTT.

The CDR3 bases are TGTGCCAGCAGTGAAGGCACTGCAACTAATGAAAAACTGTTTTTT. Protein product: CASSEGTATNEKLFF. This chain links TRBV25-1 with TRBJ1-4; no firm D call. V lost 2 bases, J lost 0 bases, and 7 bases lay in between. The CDR3 spans 15 residues. The V gene's germline CDR1 is MGHDK and CDR2 SYGVNS.

This chain connects TRBV28 to TRBJ1-1; D is uncertain. Trimming took 3 bases from V and 1 from J, leaving 6 bases between them. This CDR3 is 13 amino acids long. Germline loops: CDR1 MDHEN, CDR2 SYDVKM. The CDR3 DNA sequence: TGTGCCAGCAGTTTCGGAGCGAACACTGAAGCTTTCTTT. Translated: CASSFGANTEAFF.

The chain couples TRBV7-9 to TRBJ1-3; D call uncertain. Per the germline V gene, CDR1 is SEHNR and CDR2 is FQNEAQ (reference sequence). This CDR3 is built from 14 residues. Deletions cut 1 base from V and 4 bases from J, with 8 bases between. The CDR3, as DNA: TGTGCCAGCAGCTTAGGGCCTCAGGGAAACACCATATATTTT. It yields the protein CASSLGPQGNTIYF.

This clone was observed a few times. V and J are TRBV9 and TRBJ1-1; D perhaps matches TRBD1 (5 bases). The V gene's germline CDR1 is SGDLS and CDR2 YYNGEE. The CDR3 is 13 residues long. Trimming removed 6 bases at V and 6 bases at J, with 15 bases between. CDR3 region: CASKRGPRAEAFF. The CDR3 DNA follows: TGTGCCAGCAAGCGGGGCCCCCGTGCTGAAGCTTTCTTT. Filled out from reference TRBV9 and TRBJ1-1, the complete variable domain reads DSGVTQTPKHLITATGQRVTLRCSPRSGDLSVYWYQQSLDQGLQFLIQYYNGEERAKGNILERFSAQQFPDLHSELNLSSLELGDSALYFCASKRGPRAEAFFGQGTRLTVV.

The rearrangement links TRBV27 to TRBJ2-1; D gene ambiguous. Trimming left V 6 bases short and J 3 bases short, with 9 bases between. CDR1 MNHEY and CDR2 SMNVEV come from the germline V gene (reference sequence). CDR3 length: 13 residues. CDR3 bases: TGTGCCAGCAGGAGCGATAGCTACAATGAGCAGTTCTTC. Its translation is CASRSDSYNEQFF.

This sequence joins TRBV2 and TRBJ2-2; D is uncertain. The V gene lost 8 bases and the J gene lost 8 bases, with 9 bases spanning the gap. The CDR3 runs 11 residues. From germline, CDR1 is SNHLY and CDR2 FYNNEI. The CDR3 nucleotides are TGTGCCAGCTCCCCGGCGGGGGAGCTGTTTTTT. Translating it yields CASSPAGELFF.

This chain joins TRBV6-5 and TRBJ1-6; D ambiguous. Per germline, CDR1 MNHEY and CDR2 SVGAGI. The CDR3 consists of 14 residues. V gave up 7 bases and J gave up 3 bases, with 10 bases separating them. The chain's CDR3 is CASKVEDYNSPLHF. The CDR3, as DNA: TGTGCCAGCAAGGTGGAGGACTATAATTCACCCCTCCACTTT.